This TCR beta chain was recovered during a study of post-analysis software for immune sequencing data. About the study: Progressive-relapsing, secondary progressive and relapsing-remitting multiple sclerosis were among the disease courses included.

Of note for this clonotype: What it binds is unknown.

The V segment lost 6 bases and the J segment 7 bases; nucleotides outside the gene matches: 9. The CDR3 has 13 amino acids. The V gene's germline CDR1 is DFQATT and CDR2 SNEGSKA (reference sequence). cDNA libraries for TCR beta contained unique molecular identifiers. Each batch of about 0.95 to 10 million T cells produced some 450,000 cDNA molecules. TCRdb passed the PCR reads through MiXCR, listing each CDR3 protein once. The data contain 750,000 to 900,000 distinct CDR3 sequences, more than 45% of them seen just once; the ten biggest clones take up roughly 4.5%. Study-wide results and caveats: Patients used about 5 TRBV segments, including TRBV5-6, TRBV5-1 and TRBV20-1, more often than controls. A significant reduction in normalized Chao1 diversity was observed in multiple sclerosis patients versus controls.

Specimen: blood. The sequence derives from a girl between 5 and 17 years old with multiple sclerosis. The V and J genes are TRBV20-1 and TRBJ2-7; TRBD2 aligns across 10 bases. The CDR3 DNA is TGCAGTGCCGAGCGGGAGGGCCTAGGGGAGCAGTACTTC. Protein product: CSAEREGLGEQYF.